The following is a T cell receptor (beta chain) sequence with its context. This sample is part of a study of cytotoxic CD8 clonotypes in ibrutinib-treated CLL. Study at large: Following treatment for a median roughly 11 months, range 6 to 36, response samples were then taken.

Measured with immunoSEQ multiplex PCR; TCRdb has only the in-frame clones, and not every one. The table has around 140,000 clones, approximately 83% seen once; the top ten hold 2% to 2.5%. The starting material was PBMCs, obtained after 24 months of ibrutinib treatment. The TCR sequence derives from a human donor with chronic lymphocytic leukemia.

CDR3 bases: TGCGCCAGCAGCTTGCGAGGACTAGCGGGGGGTTTAGAGACCCAGTACTTC. This translates into CASSLRGLAGGLETQYF. The rearrangement uses TRBV5-1 and TRBJ2-5; 14 nucleotides agree with TRBD2. The CDR3 runs to 17 residues. Germline CDR1 is SGHRS and CDR2 is YFSETQ. Trimming cost V 1 base and J 4 bases; bases outside gene matches: 6.